This T cell receptor (beta chain) was observed in a study of spatial heterogeneity in lung cancer. Whole-study context: Available PBMC from follow-up, collected a median of roughly two years after resection, underwent sequencing. Consistent detection of more beta-chain than alpha-chain sequences was observed.

One entry per CDR3 protein results from TCRdb running MiXCR on the 5' RACE reads. The sample shows about 52,000 distinct CDR3 sequences, around 7% of them seen only once. The time point is: blood at routine non-recurrence follow-up after resection. Unsorted whole RNA from tumor, nontumor lung or frozen PBMC underwent sequencing. This clonotype has ten or more counts. Its target is not known. Overall study findings and caveats: Ubiquitous expanded tumor TCRs surfaced in blood more at resection than they did at follow-up.

Germline loops: CDR1 MGHDK, CDR2 SYGVNS. Trimming shortened V by 5 bases and J by 0 bases, and 7 bases separated the two germline ends. The CDR3 runs to 14 residues. The V gene is TRBV25-1, the J gene TRBJ2-2; D remains ambiguous. Sequencing used PBMCs, obtained at follow-up. This receptor was taken from a female donor with early-stage non-small cell lung cancer. CDR3: CASSKRTNTGELFF. In DNA, the CDR3 is TGTGCCAGCAGTAAACGGACGAACACCGGGGAGCTGTTTTTT.